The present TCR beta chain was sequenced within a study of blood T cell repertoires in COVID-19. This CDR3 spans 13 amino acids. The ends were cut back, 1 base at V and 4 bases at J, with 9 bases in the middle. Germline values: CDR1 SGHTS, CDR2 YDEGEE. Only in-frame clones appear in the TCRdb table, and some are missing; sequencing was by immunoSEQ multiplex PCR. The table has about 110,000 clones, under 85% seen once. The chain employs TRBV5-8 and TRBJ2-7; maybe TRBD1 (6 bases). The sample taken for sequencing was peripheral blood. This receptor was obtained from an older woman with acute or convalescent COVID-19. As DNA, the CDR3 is TGTGCCAGCAGCTTGAAGGACAGATACGAGCAGTACTTC. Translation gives CASSLKDRYEQYF.